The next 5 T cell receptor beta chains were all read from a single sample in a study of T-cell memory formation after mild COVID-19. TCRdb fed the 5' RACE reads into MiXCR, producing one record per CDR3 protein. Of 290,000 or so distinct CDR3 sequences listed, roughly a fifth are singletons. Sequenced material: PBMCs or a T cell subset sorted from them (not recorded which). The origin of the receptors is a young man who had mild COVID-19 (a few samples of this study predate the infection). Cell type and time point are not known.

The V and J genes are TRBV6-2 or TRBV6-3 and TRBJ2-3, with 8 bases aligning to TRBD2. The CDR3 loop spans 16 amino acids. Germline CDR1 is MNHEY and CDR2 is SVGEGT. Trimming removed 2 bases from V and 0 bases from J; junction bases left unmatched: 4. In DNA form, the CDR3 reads TGTGCCAGCAGTTACGGCGCGGGGGGTAGCACAGATACGCAGTATTTT. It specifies CASSYGAGGSTDTQYF.

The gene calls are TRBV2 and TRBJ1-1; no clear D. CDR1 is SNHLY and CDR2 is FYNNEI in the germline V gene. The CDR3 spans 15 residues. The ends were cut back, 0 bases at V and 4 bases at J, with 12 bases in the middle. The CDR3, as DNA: TGTGCCAGCAGTGAAGCCCTGGGTGGGAGCACTGAAGCTTTCTTT. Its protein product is CASSEALGGSTEAFF.

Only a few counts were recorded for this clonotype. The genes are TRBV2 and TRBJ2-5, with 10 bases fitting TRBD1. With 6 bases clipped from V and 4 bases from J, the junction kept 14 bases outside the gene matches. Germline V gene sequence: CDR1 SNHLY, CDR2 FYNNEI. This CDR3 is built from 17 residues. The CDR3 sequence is CASSGSLTGGRGETQYF. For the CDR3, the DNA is TGTGCCAGCAGCGGTTCTTTGACAGGGGGCCGTGGAGAGACCCAGTACTTC.

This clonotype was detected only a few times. The DNA of the CDR3 is TGTGCCAGCAGCCCGACTATCAGCGGGGGTGTGGAGACCCAGTACTTC. It codes for CASSPTISGGVETQYF. The chain combines TRBV11-2 with TRBJ2-5, with TRBD2 matching over 8 bases. Germline values: CDR1 SGHAT, CDR2 FQNNGV. This CDR3 contains 16 residues. V lost 5 bases to trimming and J lost 5 bases; unmatched junction nucleotides: 13.

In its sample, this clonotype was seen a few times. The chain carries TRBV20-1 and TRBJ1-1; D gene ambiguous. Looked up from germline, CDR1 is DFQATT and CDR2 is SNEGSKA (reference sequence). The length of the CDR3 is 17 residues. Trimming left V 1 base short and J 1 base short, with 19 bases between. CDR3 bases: TGCAGTGCTAGAGCTCCATCCGGAAGGATCGGGAACACTGAAGCTTTCTTT. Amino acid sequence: CSARAPSGRIGNTEAFF.